This TCR beta chain was recovered during a study of blood T cell repertoires in COVID-19. Study-level background: Donors in the United States, Italy and Spain gave samples during acute or convalescent COVID-19. Sources were T cells, B-cell-depleted T cells, or PBMCs; the material itself was cDNA or gDNA.

Original processing methods: For nucleated cells, counts were estimated from reference gene primer amplification. This table comes from immunoSEQ multiplex PCR, and its TCRdb copy is limited to in-frame clones, with some not included. D and trimming were read from the DNA, whereas the V and J calls and clone size are those reported in that table. Among 250,000 to 350,000 clones listed, 89% were seen once. Germline CDR1 reads LGHDT; CDR2 reads YNNKEL (reference sequence). Trimming removed 3 bases from V and 2 bases from J, with 20 bases in between. The CDR3 is 17 amino acids. The receptor's source is a woman aged 60-75 years with acute or convalescent COVID-19. This chain links TRBV3-1 (or the pseudogene TRBV3-2) with TRBJ2-7; D gene ambiguous. Sequenced: peripheral blood. The CDR3, as DNA: TGTGCCAGCAGCCATAAAGTTCTATACTACTCTACCTACGAGCAGTACTTC. Translating it yields CASSHKVLYYSTYEQYF.